Below, 10 T cell receptor beta chains from the same sample are listed, as sequenced in a study of Ad26.COV2.S vaccination and SARS-CoV-2 variants. Clones were sequenced by immunoSEQ multiplex PCR, and TCRdb holds only the in-frame ones, with some missing. In the table there are about 180,000 clones, 87% of which are singletons. This material consisted of peripheral blood, taken after recovery from COVID-19. These receptors came from a human donor who had recovered from COVID-19.

In regard to this clone: Distinct nucleotide sequences in the sample also encode this CDR3. The genes are TRBV9 and TRBJ2-2; the D is unclear. The CDR3 totals 13 residues. V lost 5 bases and J lost 1, with 6 bases in between. In germline, CDR1 is SGDLS, CDR2 YYNGEE. In DNA, the CDR3 is TGTGCCAGCAGGGCAGGGAACACCGGGGAGCTGTTTTTT. Protein product: CASRAGNTGELFF.

The chain uses TRBV9 and TRBJ2-3; D is ambiguous. V lost 2 bases, J lost 1 base, and 11 bases lay in between. Germline V gives CDR1 SGDLS, CDR2 YYNGEE. The CDR3 sequence is 15 residues long. The CDR3 loop is CASSVSGSRTDTQYF. In DNA, the CDR3 is TGTGCCAGCAGCGTGTCGGGCAGCCGCACAGATACGCAGTATTTT. The full variable domain, completed using reference TRBV9 and TRBJ2-3, is DSGVTQTPKHLITATGQRVTLRCSPRSGDLSVYWYQQSLDQGLQFLIQYYNGEERAKGNILERFSAQQFPDLHSELNLSSLELGDSALYFCASSVSGSRTDTQYFGPGTRLTVL.

The chain employs TRBV30 and TRBJ2-5; a possible D gene is TRBD2 (5 bases). This CDR3 has 13 residues. CDR1 and CDR2 (germline): GTSNPN, SVGIG (reference sequence). Trimming pared 1 base from V and 4 bases from J, leaving 10 bases between. The CDR3 DNA follows: TGTGCCTGGAGTGGGCTAGCAGGAGAGACCCAGTACTTC. It codes for CAWSGLAGETQYF.

This sequence joins TRBV9 and TRBJ2-3, with TRBD2 matching over 10 bases. Germline loops: CDR1 SGDLS, CDR2 YYNGEE. CDR3 length: 17 amino acids. The trim removed 0 bases at V and 1 base at J, leaving 5 bases unmatched. The CDR3 sequence: CASSVAPAGGRTDTQYF. The CDR3 coding sequence is TGTGCCAGCAGCGTAGCTCCAGCGGGAGGGCGCACAGATACGCAGTATTTT.

The chain has TRBV29-1 and TRBJ1-5, with D maybe TRBD1 (6 bases). Trimming pared 5 bases from V and 3 bases from J, leaving 11 bases between. Germline V CDR1 and CDR2: SQVTM, ANQGSEA. The CDR3 spans 13 residues. This CDR3 is CSVKGQNNQPQHF. CDR3 nucleotides: TGCAGCGTTAAAGGACAGAACAATCAGCCCCAGCATTTT.

The chain couples TRBV4-1 to TRBJ2-7, with 7 bases lining up with TRBD2. With V trimmed by 6 bases and J by 1 base, 9 bases remained unmatched. CDR3 length: 15 residues. CDR1 is MGHRA, CDR2 YSYEKL, per germline. The CDR3 DNA sequence: TGCGCCAGCAGTTCAACTCCGGGACTATCCTACGAGCAGTACTTC. Its translation is CASSSTPGLSYEQYF.

V usage is TRBV4-2 and J usage is TRBJ1-5; D ambiguous. The germline gives CDR1 LGHNA, CDR2 YNFKEQ. CDR3 length equals 15 residues. V dropped 4 bases and J dropped 0 bases, with 10 bases sitting between them. The CDR3 coding sequence is TGTGCCAGCAGCCCCCGCGGGGTTAGCAATCAGCCCCAGCATTTT. Protein sequence: CASSPRGVSNQPQHF.

V usage is TRBV10-1 and J usage is TRBJ2-7; 7 nucleotides align to TRBD2. V lost 5 bases to trimming and J lost 1 base; unmatched junction nucleotides: 5. Germline loops: CDR1 WNHNN, CDR2 SYGVQD (reference sequence). This CDR3 region has 14 residues. The CDR3 sequence: CASSPPAGSYEQYF. The CDR3 DNA is TGCGCCAGCAGTCCTCCAGCGGGGTCCTACGAGCAGTACTTC.

The chain recombines TRBV5-1 with TRBJ2-7; 11 positions match TRBD2. Germline V CDR1 and CDR2: SGHRS, YFSETQ. Trimming at V came to 1 base and at J to 3 bases, leaving 12 bases not matched to a gene. This CDR3 is 18 amino acids long. CDR3 nucleotide sequence: TGCGCCAGCAGCTTGTTAGGGCTAGCGGGAGGAGTGGGCTACGAGCAGTACTTC. Its protein product is CASSLLGLAGGVGYEQYF.

This chain connects TRBV4-1 to TRBJ1-5; D perhaps matches TRBD1 (6 bases). The germline V gene encodes CDR1 MGHRA and CDR2 YSYEKL. The V end lost 3 bases, the J end lost 4 bases, and 10 bases lay between the germline ends. The CDR3 extends over 14 amino acids. Here the CDR3 reads CASSHIQGNQPQHF. CDR3 nucleotides: TGCGCCAGCAGCCATATACAGGGAAATCAGCCCCAGCATTTT.